These 19 T cell receptor beta chains share one sample of origin, sequenced in a study of T cell repertoires in cytomegalovirus infection. No antigen is known for these receptors. In TCRdb, the reads were re-called with MiXCR into one record per CDR3 protein. The sample records 750,000 to 950,000 distinct CDR3 sequences, under 35% being singletons. The specimen was cultured CD8+ T cells from PBMCs, collected from culture after CMV antigen stimulation. The receptors originated from a human donor in good health (CMV status not recorded). Some clones in this sample may be carry-over from other donors' samples.

The chain combines TRBV27 with TRBJ2-3; no firm D call. The CDR3 sequence is 13 residues long. Germline CDR1 and CDR2: MNHEY and SMNVEV (reference sequence). Trimming removed 6 bases at V and 4 bases at J, with 11 bases between. DNA of the CDR3: TGTGCCAGCAGCCGGGCAAGGGCAGATACGCAGTATTTT. Translated, it gives CASSRARADTQYF.

The rearrangement links TRBV24-1 to TRBJ2-7; D gene unclear. Germline lookup yields CDR1 KGHDR and CDR2 SFDVKD. The CDR3 is 13 amino acids. V gave up 3 bases and J gave up 1 base, with 6 bases separating them. The CDR3 bases are TGTGCCACCAGTGATGAAAGTTCCTACGAGCAGTACGTC. Protein product: CATSDESSYEQYV.

V is TRBV6-1 and J is TRBJ2-2; TRBD2 agrees at 16 bases. Losses at the gene ends were 6 bases for V and 4 bases for J; bases not matched to a gene: 8. Germline V gene data show CDR1 as MNHNS and CDR2 as SASEGT. The CDR3 extends over 18 amino acids. CDR3 DNA: TGTGCCAGCAGGCCGGGACTAGCGGGGGGGCCGGGCACCGGGGAGCTGTTTTTT. It is translated as CASRPGLAGGPGTGELFF.

This clonotype was seen a handful of times. The chain uses TRBV10-3 and TRBJ2-3, with TRBD1 identical over 9 bases. CDR1 is ENHRY and CDR2 is SYGVKD in the germline V gene. This CDR3 comprises 16 residues. With V trimmed by 8 bases and J by 1 base, 10 bases remained unmatched. The CDR3 here is CAILTTGGLGTDTQYF. CDR3 sequence (DNA): TGTGCCATCCTCACAACAGGGGGCCTGGGCACAGATACGCAGTATTTT.

In its sample, this clonotype was seen a few times. The chain combines TRBV7-6 with TRBJ2-2; TRBD1 is a possible D gene (6 bases). The CDR3 spans 15 residues. CDR1 and CDR2 (germline): SGHVS, FNYEAQ. Trimming pared 3 bases from V and 5 bases from J, leaving 13 bases between. The CDR3 is CASSFSTGQTGELFF. DNA for the CDR3: TGTGCCAGCAGCTTTAGTACAGGGCAGACCGGGGAGCTGTTTTTT.

This clonotype was picked up many times. J is TRBJ2-6 and V is TRBV7-2, with D perhaps matching TRBD1 or TRBD2 (6 bases each). The V end was cut by 0 bases, the J end by 1 base, with 22 bases between. The CDR3 runs 21 residues. Germline V gene data show CDR1 as SGHTA and CDR2 as FQGNSA. The CDR3 nucleotides read TGTGCCAGCAGCTTAGCACCGGCGGGGACACGGAGGGAGTCTGGGGCCAACGTCCTGACTTTC. It specifies CASSLAPAGTRRESGANVLTF.

This clonotype was detected ten times or more. The chain is built from TRBV7-8 and TRBJ2-2; D not certain. The CDR3 is made up of 13 amino acids. The germline V and J ends were trimmed by 7 bases and 7 bases, with 13 bases remaining between them. Germline-derived CDR1 and CDR2 are SGHVS and FQNEAQ. The CDR3 sequence: CASNPERFGELFF. CDR3 in DNA: TGTGCCAGCAACCCAGAGCGTTTCGGGGAGCTGTTTTTT. Full variable domain (remainder filled in from reference TRBV7-8 and TRBJ2-2): GAGVSQSPRYKVAKRGQDVALRCDPISGHVSLFWYQQALGQGPEFLTYFQNEAQLDKSGLPSDRFFAERPEGSVSTLKIQRTQQEDSAVYLCASNPERFGELFFGEGSRLTVL.

The chain is built from TRBV27 and TRBJ2-7, with D perhaps being TRBD1 or TRBD2 (5 bases each). This CDR3 has 15 residues. Germline CDR1 MNHEY, CDR2 SMNVEV (reference sequence). Trimming removed 2 bases from V and 2 bases from J, with 13 bases in between. Here the CDR3 DNA reads TGTGCCAGCAGTTTAGGGGACGGATCAACCTACGAGCAGTACTTC. Translation gives CASSLGDGSTYEQYF.

In this sample, this clonotype turned up many times. The chain combines TRBV7-6 with TRBJ1-5, with D uncertain. V was shortened by 2 bases and J by 7 bases, with 12 bases between the two germline ends. Germline values: CDR1 SGHVS, CDR2 FNYEAQ. The CDR3 is 14 amino acids. In nucleotides, the CDR3 is TGTGCCAGCAGCTTAAACCTAATAGGGCAGCCCCAGCATTTT. This codes for CASSLNLIGQPQHF.

The gene calls are TRBV4-1 and TRBJ2-3, with a possible D match to TRBD2 (6 bases). Looked up from germline, CDR1 is MGHRA and CDR2 is YSYEKL. The CDR3 spans 15 residues. The V gene lost 5 bases and the J gene lost 2 bases, with 14 bases spanning the gap. This chain's CDR3 is CASSAGRRLTDTQYF. The CDR3 coding sequence is TGCGCCAGCAGCGCGGGACGACGGCTCACAGATACGCAGTATTTT.

This clonotype was counted ten times or more. The chain carries TRBV7-2 and TRBJ1-1; D remains ambiguous. Germline V lookup: CDR1 SGHTA, CDR2 FQGNSA. V was pared by 1 base and J by 6 bases, with 6 bases between. The CDR3 contains 12 residues. The CDR3 nucleotides read TGTGCCAGCAGCTTAGGGTTCTCTGAAGCTTTCTTT. It encodes CASSLGFSEAFF.

The gene calls are TRBV2 and TRBJ2-4; 9 positions match TRBD1. Losses at the gene ends were 6 bases for V and 7 bases for J; bases not matched to a gene: 7. Germline-derived CDR1 and CDR2 are SNHLY and FYNNEI. This CDR3 has 14 residues. The CDR3 loop reads CASSVDRGWNIQYF. In nucleotides, the CDR3 is TGTGCCAGCAGCGTCGACAGGGGGTGGAACATTCAGTACTTC.

This clonotype was seen repeatedly, ten times or more. The chain carries TRBV6-2 or TRBV6-3 and TRBJ2-7; D may correspond to TRBD1 or TRBD2 (7 bases each). Trimming took off 5 bases at V and 3 bases at J, with 11 bases between the two ends. CDR3 length: 13 residues. Germline V gene data show CDR1 as MNHEY and CDR2 as SVGEGT. CDR3 sequence reads: CASSSGTDYEQYV. The DNA for the CDR3 is TGTGCCAGCAGTAGCGGGACAGACTACGAGCAGTACGTC.

This clonotype came up a few times. The chain is built from TRBV6-6 and TRBJ2-7, with 8 bases that match TRBD2. CDR1 and CDR2 from the germline V gene are MNHNY and SVGAGI (reference sequence). Trimming at V came to 0 bases and at J to 4 bases, leaving 8 bases not matched to a gene. This CDR3 is built from 16 residues. The CDR3 DNA is TGTGCCAGCAGTTACTCGACAAGCGGGGGAACATACGAGCAGTACTTC. This gives the protein CASSYSTSGGTYEQYF.

The chain links TRBV10-3 to TRBJ2-1; 11 bases match TRBD2. Germline V gene lookup returns CDR1 ENHRY and CDR2 SYGVKD. Losses at the gene ends were 7 bases for V and 9 bases for J; bases not matched to a gene: 5. CDR3 length: 13 amino acids. CDR3 nucleotides: TGTGCCATCAAGACTAGCGGGGAGGGTGAGCAGTTCTTC. Protein product: CAIKTSGEGEQFF.

This clonotype appeared a few times. V gene TRBV10-3 combines with J gene TRBJ2-3; 7 bases are a match to TRBD1. The CDR3 runs to 16 residues. Germline V CDR1 and CDR2: ENHRY, SYGVKD. The V segment lost 7 bases and the J segment 2 bases; nucleotides outside the gene matches: 12. The CDR3 DNA reads as TGTGCCATCAAGATTGGACAGGTCGGTTACACAGATACGCAGTATTTT. It is translated as CAIKIGQVGYTDTQYF.

This chain connects TRBV7-4 to TRBJ1-1, with 8 bases identical to TRBD1. Trimming at V came to 3 bases and at J to 8 bases, leaving 5 bases not matched to a gene. The CDR3 has 13 amino acids. The germline CDR1 and CDR2 sequences are SGHVT and SQSDAQ. CDR3 in DNA: TGTGCCAGCAGCTTGCCAGGGGGCATGGAAGCTTTCTTT. Protein product: CASSLPGGMEAFF.

This clonotype was seen a handful of times. The chain recombines TRBV3-1 with TRBJ2-1; TRBD1 matches at 10 bases. The CDR3 has 16 residues. V lost 2 bases, J lost 2 bases, and 3 bases stayed unmatched. Looked up from germline, CDR1 is LGHDT and CDR2 is YNNKEL (reference sequence). The CDR3 DNA reads TGTGCCAGCAGCCAATCTGGACAGGGGGCCTACAATGAGCAGTTCTTC. It yields the protein CASSQSGQGAYNEQFF.

The V and J genes are TRBV7-6 and TRBJ2-5, with D perhaps assigned TRBD1 or TRBD2 (5 bases each). Per the germline V gene, CDR1 is SGHVS and CDR2 is FNYEAQ. The CDR3 has 13 residues. V was cut by 1 base and J by 6 bases, with 9 bases left in between. The DNA for the CDR3 is TGTGCCAGCAGCTTAGATGGGGGAAAGACCCAGTACTTC. Protein sequence: CASSLDGGKTQYF.